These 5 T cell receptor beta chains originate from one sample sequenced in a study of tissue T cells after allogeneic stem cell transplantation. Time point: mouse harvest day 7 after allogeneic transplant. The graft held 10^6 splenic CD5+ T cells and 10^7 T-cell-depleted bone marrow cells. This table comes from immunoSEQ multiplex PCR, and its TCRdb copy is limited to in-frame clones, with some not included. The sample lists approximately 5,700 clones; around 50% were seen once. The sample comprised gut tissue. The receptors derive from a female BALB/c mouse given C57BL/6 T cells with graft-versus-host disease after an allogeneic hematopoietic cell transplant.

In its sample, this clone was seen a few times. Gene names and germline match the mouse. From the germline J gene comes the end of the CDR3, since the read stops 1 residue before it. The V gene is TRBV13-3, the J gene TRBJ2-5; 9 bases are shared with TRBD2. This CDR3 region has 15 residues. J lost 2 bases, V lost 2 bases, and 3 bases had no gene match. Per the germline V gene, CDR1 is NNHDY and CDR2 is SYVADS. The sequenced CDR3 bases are TGTGCCAGCAGTGACAACTGGGGGGTCCAAGACACCCAGTAC. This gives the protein CASSDNWGVQDTQY. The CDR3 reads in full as CASSDNWGVQDTQYF.

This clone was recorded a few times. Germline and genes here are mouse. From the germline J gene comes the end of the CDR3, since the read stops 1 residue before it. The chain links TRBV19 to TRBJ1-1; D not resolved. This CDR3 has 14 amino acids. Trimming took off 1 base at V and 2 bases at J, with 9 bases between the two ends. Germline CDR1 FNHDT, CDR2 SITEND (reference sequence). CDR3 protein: CASSISGGNTEVFF. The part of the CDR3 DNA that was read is TGTGCCAGCAGTATATCGGGAGGCAACACAGAAGTCTTC.

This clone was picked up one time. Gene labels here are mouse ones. The CDR3 is CASSLGGLETLYF. The CDR3 bases that were read are TGTGCCAGCAGCTTGGGGGGGCTGGAAACGCTGTAT. This sequence joins TRBV3 and TRBJ2-3; TRBD2 matches at 8 bases. The observed sequence ends 1 residue before the CDR3 terminus, with the missing tail filled in from the germline J gene. Germline values: CDR1 SNHLY, CDR2 FYNGKV (reference sequence). Trimming removed 3 bases from V and 6 bases from J; junction bases left unmatched: 2. CDR3 length: 13 amino acids.

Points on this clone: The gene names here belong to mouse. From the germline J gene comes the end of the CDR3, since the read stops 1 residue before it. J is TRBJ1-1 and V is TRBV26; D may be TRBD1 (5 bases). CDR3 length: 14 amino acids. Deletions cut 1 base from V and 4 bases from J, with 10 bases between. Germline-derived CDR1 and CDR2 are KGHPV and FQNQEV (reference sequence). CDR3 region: CASSLWGVVTEVFF. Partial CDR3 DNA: TGTGCCAGCAGTCTGTGGGGGGTGGTCACAGAAGTCTTC.

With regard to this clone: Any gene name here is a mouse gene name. CDR3 sequence: CASSPRVNQDTQYF. The DNA read from the CDR3 is TGTGCAAGCAGCCCCAGGGTTAACCAAGACACCCAGTAC. This rearrangement joins TRBV16 to TRBJ2-5; D is perhaps TRBD1 (5 bases). The DNA ends 1 residue before the CDR3 does, and the rest of the CDR3 is filled in from the germline J gene. The CDR3 contains 14 residues. The germline V gene has CDR1 SGHSA and CDR2 FRNQAP. V lost 5 bases and J lost 0, with 9 bases in between.